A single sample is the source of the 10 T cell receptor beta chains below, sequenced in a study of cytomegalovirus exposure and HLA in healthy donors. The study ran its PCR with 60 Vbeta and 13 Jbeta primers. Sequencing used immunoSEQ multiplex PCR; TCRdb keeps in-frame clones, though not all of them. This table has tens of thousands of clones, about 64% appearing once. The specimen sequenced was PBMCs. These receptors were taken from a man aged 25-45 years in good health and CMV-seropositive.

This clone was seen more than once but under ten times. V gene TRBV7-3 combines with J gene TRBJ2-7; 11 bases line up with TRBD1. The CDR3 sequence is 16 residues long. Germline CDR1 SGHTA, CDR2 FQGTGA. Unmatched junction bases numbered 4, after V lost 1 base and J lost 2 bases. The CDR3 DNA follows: TGTGCCAGCAGCTTAAAGGGGACAGGGGGGACCTACGAGCAGTACTTC. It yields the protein CASSLKGTGGTYEQYF. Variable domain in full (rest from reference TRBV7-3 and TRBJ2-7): GAGVSQTPSNKVTEKGKYVELRCDPISGHTALYWYRQSLGQGPEFLIYFQGTGAADDSGLPNDRFFAVRPEGSVSTLKIQRTERGDSAVYLCASSLKGTGGTYEQYFGPGTRLTVT.

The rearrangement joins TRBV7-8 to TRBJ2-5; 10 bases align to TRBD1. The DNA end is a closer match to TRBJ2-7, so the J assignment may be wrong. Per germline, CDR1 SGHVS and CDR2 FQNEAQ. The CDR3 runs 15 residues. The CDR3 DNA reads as TGTGCCAGCAGCTCCCGGACAGGGGGTAACTACGAGCAGTACTTC. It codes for CASSSRTGGNYEQYF.

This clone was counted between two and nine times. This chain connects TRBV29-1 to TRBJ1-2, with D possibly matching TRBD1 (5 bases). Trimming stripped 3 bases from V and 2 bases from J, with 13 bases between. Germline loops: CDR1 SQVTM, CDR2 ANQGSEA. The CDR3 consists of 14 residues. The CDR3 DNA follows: TGCAGCGTTGACTCCGACAGCCTCAACTATGGCTACACCTTC. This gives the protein CSVDSDSLNYGYTF. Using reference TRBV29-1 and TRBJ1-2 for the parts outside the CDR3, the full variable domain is SAVISQKPSRDICQRGTSLTIQCQVDSQVTMMFWYRQQPGQSLTLIATANQGSEATYESGFVIDKFPISRPNLTFSTLTVSNMSPEDSSIYLCSVDSDSLNYGYTFGSGTRLTVV.

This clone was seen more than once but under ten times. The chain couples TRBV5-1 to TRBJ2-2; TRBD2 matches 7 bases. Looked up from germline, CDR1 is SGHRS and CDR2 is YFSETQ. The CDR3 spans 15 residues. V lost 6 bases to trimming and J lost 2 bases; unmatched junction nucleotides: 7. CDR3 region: CASTLREINTGELFF. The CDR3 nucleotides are TGCGCCAGCACCCTGCGGGAGATAAACACCGGGGAGCTGTTTTTT.

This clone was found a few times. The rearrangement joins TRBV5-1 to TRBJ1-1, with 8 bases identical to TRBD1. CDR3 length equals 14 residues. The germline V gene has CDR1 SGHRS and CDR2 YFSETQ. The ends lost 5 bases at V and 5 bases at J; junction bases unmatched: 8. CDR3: CASRLQGGLTEAFF. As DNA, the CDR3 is TGCGCCAGCAGACTACAGGGGGGACTTACTGAAGCTTTCTTT.

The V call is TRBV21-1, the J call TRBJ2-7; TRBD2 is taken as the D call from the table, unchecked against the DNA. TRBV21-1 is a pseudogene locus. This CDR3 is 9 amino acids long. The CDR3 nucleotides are TGTGCCAGCACTAGCGAGCAGTACTTC. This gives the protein CASTSEQYF.

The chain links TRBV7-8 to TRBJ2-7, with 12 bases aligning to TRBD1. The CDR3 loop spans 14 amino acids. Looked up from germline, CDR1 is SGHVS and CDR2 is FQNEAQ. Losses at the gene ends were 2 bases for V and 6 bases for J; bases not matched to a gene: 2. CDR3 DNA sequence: TGTGCCAGCAGCTTAACGGGACAGGGGGCCGAGCAGTACTTC. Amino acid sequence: CASSLTGQGAEQYF.

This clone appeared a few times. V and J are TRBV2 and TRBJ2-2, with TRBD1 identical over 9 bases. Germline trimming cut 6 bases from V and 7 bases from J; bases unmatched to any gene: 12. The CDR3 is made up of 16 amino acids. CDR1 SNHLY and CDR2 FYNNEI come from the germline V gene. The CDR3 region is CASRPNTGQGGGELFF. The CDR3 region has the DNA TGTGCCAGCAGACCGAACACGGGACAGGGTGGCGGGGAGCTGTTTTTT.

The CDR3 bases are TGTGCCACCTCAGGGGGCAACGAGCAGTACTTC. It yields the protein CATSGGNEQYF. The rearrangement joins TRBV6-5 to TRBJ2-7; TRBD1 agrees at 8 bases. CDR3 length: 11 amino acids. Germline V gene lookup returns CDR1 MNHEY and CDR2 SVGAGI. The V segment lost 10 bases and the J segment 5 bases; nucleotides outside the gene matches: 4.

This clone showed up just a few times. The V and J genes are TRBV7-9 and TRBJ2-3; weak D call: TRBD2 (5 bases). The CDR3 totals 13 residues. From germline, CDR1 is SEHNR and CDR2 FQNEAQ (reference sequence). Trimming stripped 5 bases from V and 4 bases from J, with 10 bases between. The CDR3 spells CASSPRGPDTQYF. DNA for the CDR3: TGTGCCAGCAGCCCGAGAGGGCCAGATACGCAGTATTTT.